The entry below describes one T cell receptor beta chain. This CDR3 contains 13 residues. Germline V gene data show CDR1 as MNHEY and CDR2 as SVGAGI. The ends were cut back, 3 bases at V and 8 bases at J, with 13 bases in the middle. The data were obtained in a study of blood T cell repertoires in COVID-19. The repertoire was sequenced with immunoSEQ multiplex PCR; TCRdb's copy has only in-frame clones and lacks some. The sample has a few hundred thousand clones; around 82% are singletons. Sequencing used peripheral blood. The sequence came from a human donor with COVID-19, enrolled during active disease. The donor label of this sample is uncertain. The V gene is TRBV6-5, the J gene TRBJ1-2; D possibly corresponds to TRBD1 (5 bases). The CDR3 loop is CASSYAGPGGYTF. The CDR3 DNA follows: TGTGCCAGCAGTTATGCGGGGCCGGGAGGCTACACCTTC.